This T cell receptor beta chain was observed in a study of blood T cell repertoires in COVID-19. Study in general: From the United States, Italy and Spain came samples of acute and convalescent COVID-19. T cells, B-cell-depleted T cells, or PBMCs supplied cDNA or gDNA.

Original processing methods: Amplification with reference gene primers provided the estimates of nucleated cell counts. Libraries were prepared by immunoSEQ multiplex PCR; TCRdb keeps only in-frame clonotypes and omits some of them. Clonal size and the V and J genes are those of that table, whereas D and trimming came from the DNA. This table holds about 91,000 clones, around nine tenths found once. V gave up 4 bases and J gave up 1 base; unmatched junction bases: 11. There are 18 residues in the CDR3. CDR1 and CDR2 (germline): SGHAT, FQNNGV. This sequence joins TRBV11-2 and TRBJ2-2; TRBD2 matches at 8 bases. The origin of this receptor is a man aged 65-85 years with acute or convalescent COVID-19. Sequencing input: peripheral blood. The CDR3 coding sequence is TGTGCCAGCAGCTCCCTCACCGGGGGGGGAGGGAACACCGGGGAGCTGTTTTTT. Translation gives CASSSLTGGGGNTGELFF.